This entry is about one T cell receptor (beta chain). Original processing methods: Amplification from reference gene primers served as the basis for estimated nucleated cell counts. This table comes from immunoSEQ multiplex PCR, and its TCRdb copy is limited to in-frame clones, with some not included. V, J and clone size were drawn from that table, and D and trimming were deduced from the DNA. The sample contains about 220,000 clones, roughly 90% of which appear only once. These data originate in a study of blood T cell repertoires in COVID-19. Study information: Sites across the United States, Italy and Spain contributed samples from acute and convalescent COVID-19. Nucleic acid was either cDNA or gDNA, and it came from T cells, B-cell-depleted T cells, or PBMCs.

The clonotype was recovered from a woman aged 40 to 49 with acute COVID-19. Sequencing was done on a sample of PBMCs or T cells enriched from blood (not recorded which).

The CDR3 coding sequence is TGCGCCAGCAGCTTTGAGGGCAGGCCTCGCTCCTATGGCTACACCTTC. It is translated as CASSFEGRPRSYGYTF. The chain is built from TRBV5-1 and TRBJ1-2, with D uncertain. Trimming cost V 2 bases and J 4 bases, with 18 bases left between them. This CDR3 is 16 amino acids long. Per germline, CDR1 SGHRS and CDR2 YFSETQ.